The clone carrying this T cell receptor (beta chain) appeared once. These data are taken from a study of control samples from healthy donors and cancer patients. The germline V gene encodes CDR1 LGHDT and CDR2 YNNKEL (reference sequence). The CDR3 has 18 amino acids. V lost 1 base to trimming and J lost 7 bases; unmatched junction nucleotides: 16. The repertoire was sequenced with immunoSEQ multiplex PCR; TCRdb's copy has only in-frame clones and lacks some. The sample holds over 85,000 clones, less than 90% seen once. The rearrangement links TRBV3-1 (or the pseudogene TRBV3-2) to TRBJ2-1; 7 bases match TRBD2. The sequencing sample was made of PBMCs. This TCR was sampled from a woman between 50 and 59 years old with colorectal cancer. The CDR3: CASSQVELGGTAANEQFF. CDR3 DNA: TGTGCCAGCAGCCAAGTGGAGTTGGGAGGGACGGCGGCGAATGAGCAGTTCTTC.